This T cell receptor (beta chain) is drawn from a study of blood T cell repertoires in COVID-19 (dated by TCRdb to 2018 to 2021). Concerning the study at large: Samples covering the acute and convalescent phases of COVID-19 were provided by collaborators in the United States, Italy and Spain. HLA class I and class II types, where available, came from metadata supplied by the sample provider rather than from assay-based typing. The prospective study material was composed of cDNA or gDNA derived from T cells, B-cell-depleted T cells, or PBMCs. Sample metadata almost always included a de-identified subject ID, COVID-19 status, age in years and sex. Deeply sampled blood TCRbeta repertoires from subjects exposed to, actively infected with, or recovered from COVID-19 were included in the dataset. A freely available public database, intended as a resource for researchers studying the immune response to SARS-CoV-2, is where the repertoires were released. The samples were drawn from the first 160 participants of the ongoing ImmuneRACE study and from about 1,200 subjects provided by 6 global collaborators.

Whole blood was collected in K2EDTA tubes by collaborating institutions according to the institutions' own protocols. For TCRbeta analysis, collaborators shipped samples as frozen whole blood, isolated PBMCs, or DNA extracted from either of those sample types. TCRbeta CDR3 regions were amplified from genomic DNA using the immunoSEQ Assay, a bias-controlled multiplex PCR. Under the source paper's analysis protocol: Nucleated cell counts per sample were estimated from amplification of reference gene primers within the assay. To quantify the absolute abundance of each unique TCRbeta CDR3 rearrangement, sequence reads were collapsed and filtered. For each sample, productive Simpson clonality was calculated by taking the square root of Simpson's diversity index across productive rearrangements. TCRdb took this table from immuneACCESS and kept in-frame rearrangements with V and J called. Such tables lack part of the clones; where checked against another copy, unresolved V genes explain under half of the gap, and the rest is unexplained. Clone size and the V and J calls come from that table; the DNA yielded D and trimming. The sample table contains roughly 150,000 clones; only one count was recorded for 87% of them. The top ten hold about 6% of the sample.

Reading from cysteine to phenylalanine, the CDR3 counts 14 amino acids. Here the CDR3 DNA is all that survives: 42 bases in frame from base 1. V and J are trimmed by 5 bases and 5 bases, and the gene matches miss 6 bases of the junction. Based on the germline V gene, the CDR1 and CDR2 sequences are MNHEY and SVGAGI. Beyond this particular receptor, the publication reports: Clinical and demographic metadata were provided uncurated, with the amount varying by source and participant.

Concerning this clone: Its cognate antigen has yet to be identified. Base qualities are not at hand, and no much larger clone is one base apart.

The TCR was taken from a man older than 75 with acute or convalescent COVID-19. The sample taken for sequencing was peripheral blood. The V and J segments used are TRBV6-5 and TRBJ1-2, with TRBD1 identical over 9 junction bases. The CDR3 region reads CASSPGTGLYGYTF. The DNA is as follows: TGTGCCAGCAGTCCCGGGACAGGGCTTTATGGCTACACCTTC.